Below are 25 T cell receptor beta chains sequenced from a single sample in a study of vaccination effects on CD4 cells after COVID-19. No antigen is known for these receptors. Measured with immunoSEQ multiplex PCR; TCRdb has only the in-frame clones, and not every one. The sample shows tens of thousands of clones, 70% to 80% of them seen only once. Subsequent to a culture period of more than 9 days, CD4+ T cells were isolated. Each participant was given two doses of one vaccine (BNT162b2 or mRNA-1273). The source was CD4+ T cells from PBMCs cultured without peptide, collected after COVID-19 vaccination. These receptors were obtained from a human donor who received a COVID-19 vaccine.

J is TRBJ2-5 and V is TRBV7-6; 11 bases are shared with TRBD2. The V gene end was trimmed by 1 base and the J gene end by 5 bases; junction bases not matched to a gene: 3. The CDR3 is 15 amino acids. Per the germline V gene, CDR1 is SGHVS and CDR2 is FNYEAQ. In nucleotides, the CDR3 is TGTGCCAGCAGCTTAGTTAGCGGGGGGGCTGAGACCCAGTACTTC. Encoded protein: CASSLVSGGAETQYF.

V and J are TRBV6-5 and TRBJ2-5; D gene unclear. The V gene's germline CDR1 is MNHEY and CDR2 SVGAGI. CDR3 length: 14 amino acids. The V end was cut by 6 bases, the J end by 5 bases, with 16 bases between. CDR3: CASRSATNGETQYF. DNA of the CDR3: TGTGCCAGCAGATCGGCTACGAATGGGGAGACCCAGTACTTC.

The gene calls are TRBV4-1 and TRBJ1-5; no clear D. The CDR3 spans 16 residues. Germline V gives CDR1 MGHRA, CDR2 YSYEKL. The germline V and J ends were trimmed by 2 bases and 1 base, with 12 bases remaining between them. The CDR3 DNA sequence: TGCGCCAGCAGCCAATCGGAGTTTAGAAGCAATCAGCCCCAGCATTTT. It translates to CASSQSEFRSNQPQHF.

As to this clone: Mismatch with germline at one junction end may stem from a read error. The chain links TRBV12-5 to TRBJ1-5; TRBD1 is a possible D gene (5 bases). This CDR3 spans 14 amino acids. The germline V gene has CDR1 LGHNT and CDR2 FRNRAP. CDR3 nucleotides: TGTGCTAGTGGTTTTACAGATAGGGGTCAGTCCCAGCATTTT. Its protein product is CASGFTDRGQSQHF. Based on the CDR3 plus reference TRBV12-5 and TRBJ1-5, the full variable domain is DARVTQTPRHKVTEMGQEVTMRCQPILGHNTVFWYRQTMMQGLELLAYFRNRAPLDDSGMPKDRFSAEMPDATLATLKIQPSEPRDSAVYFCASGFTDRGQSQHFGDGTRLSIL.

The gene calls are TRBV4-1 and TRBJ2-2; 14 positions match TRBD2. This CDR3 has 19 residues. Germline values: CDR1 MGHRA, CDR2 YSYEKL. V lost 0 bases, J lost 3 bases, and 6 bases stayed unmatched. The CDR3 sequence is CASSQDSPTSGGDTGELFF. The CDR3 nucleotides read TGCGCCAGCAGCCAAGATTCCCCGACTAGCGGGGGGGACACCGGGGAGCTGTTTTTT.

A few counts support this clone. The rearrangement joins TRBV3-1 (or the pseudogene TRBV3-2) to TRBJ1-2; no reliable D call. CDR3 length: 13 amino acids. The germline V gene encodes CDR1 LGHDT and CDR2 YNNKEL (reference sequence). Trimming stripped 2 bases from V and 8 bases from J, with 12 bases between. CDR3: CASSQYAGVGYTF. Written as DNA, the CDR3 is TGTGCCAGCAGCCAATACGCAGGAGTCGGCTACACCTTC.

The DNA for the CDR3 is TGTGCCAGCAGCTCAGGTATACAGGTTTCTCTTGGGAACACTGAAGCTTTCTTT. Translation gives CASSSGIQVSLGNTEAFF. The chain has TRBV13 and TRBJ1-1; D possibly corresponds to TRBD1 (5 bases). Trimming shortened V by 4 bases and J by 1 base, and 22 bases separated the two germline ends. The CDR3 extends over 18 amino acids. The V gene's germline CDR1 is PRHDT and CDR2 FYEKMQ (reference sequence).

V usage is TRBV3-1 (or the pseudogene TRBV3-2) and J usage is TRBJ2-5, with 13 bases that match TRBD2. This CDR3 comprises 16 residues. J gave up 5 bases and V 4 bases, and 7 bases lay outside the gene matches. Looked up from germline, CDR1 is LGHDT and CDR2 is YNNKEL (reference sequence). The DNA for the CDR3 is TGTGCCAGCAGCCTCGGGACTAGCGGGGTCGGGGAGACCCAGTACTTC. Translated: CASSLGTSGVGETQYF.

The chain combines TRBV5-1 with TRBJ2-3; D may be TRBD2 (8 bases). Germline CDR1 is SGHRS and CDR2 is YFSETQ. V lost 4 bases and J 1 base, leaving 22 bases between the germline ends. The length of the CDR3 is 18 residues. The CDR3 DNA reads as TGCGCCAGCAGCCGACAGGGTACGGGGGGGCCGGGCACAGATACGCAGTATTTT. This translates into CASSRQGTGGPGTDTQYF.

This chain links TRBV19 with TRBJ1-1; tentative D call: TRBD1 (5 bases). CDR3 length equals 16 residues. Germline V gene lookup returns CDR1 LNHDA and CDR2 SQIVND (reference sequence). With 7 bases removed from V and 10 bases from J, the gap between germline ends came to 28 bases. CDR3 in amino acids: CASTRLRGGLGDVAFF. CDR3 coding DNA: TGTGCCAGTACCCGACTAAGGGGAGGGCTTGGAGATGTAGCTTTCTTT.

The chain employs TRBV12-3 or TRBV12-4 and TRBJ1-2; no clear D gene. The CDR3 is 12 residues long. V lost 5 bases and J 3 bases, leaving 7 bases between the germline ends. The CDR3 coding sequence is TGTGCCAGCAGTACAAACTACTATGGCTACACCTTC. It codes for CASSTNYYGYTF.

The CDR3 protein is CAISDRGSYNEQFF. As DNA, the CDR3 is TGTGCCATCAGTGACAGGGGGTCCTACAATGAGCAGTTCTTC. V and J are TRBV10-3 and TRBJ2-1, with TRBD1 matching 7 bases. V trimming: 3 bases; J trimming: 1 base; junction bases outside the gene matches: 0. Germline CDR1 is ENHRY and CDR2 is SYGVKD. This CDR3 comprises 14 residues.

The chain is built from TRBV30 and TRBJ1-2; a weak D match, TRBD1 (6 bases). Trimming stripped 1 base from V and 1 base from J, with 10 bases between. The CDR3 loop spans 14 amino acids. Germline V gives CDR1 GTSNPN, CDR2 SVGIG (reference sequence). The CDR3 region is CAWSGQEFNYGYTF. Written as DNA, the CDR3 is TGTGCCTGGAGTGGACAGGAGTTTAACTATGGCTACACCTTC.

The chain combines TRBV6-5 with TRBJ2-4; D is undetermined. The CDR3 consists of 14 residues. V was clipped by 6 bases and J by 1 base, with 10 bases between them. Germline lookup yields CDR1 MNHEY and CDR2 SVGAGI. CDR3 residues: CASRAPGAKNIQYF. Here the CDR3 DNA reads TGTGCCAGCAGGGCCCCTGGTGCCAAAAACATTCAGTACTTC.

This clone has more than one count but fewer than ten. J is TRBJ2-7 and V is TRBV18; TRBD1 or TRBD2 may be the D gene (5 bases each). The CDR3 consists of 13 residues. The germline V and J ends were trimmed by 4 bases and 5 bases, with 12 bases remaining between them. Germline CDR1 and CDR2: KGHSH and LQKENI. CDR3 protein: CASSLGAGDEQYV. CDR3 sequence (DNA): TGTGCCAGCTCACTTGGGGCCGGGGACGAGCAGTACGTC.

There are a few counts of this clone. The V gene is TRBV24-1, the J gene TRBJ2-5; D perhaps matches TRBD2 (5 bases). This CDR3 contains 12 residues. With 5 bases removed from V and 5 bases from J, the gap between germline ends came to 8 bases. Germline loops: CDR1 KGHDR, CDR2 SFDVKD. The CDR3 region is CATSAPGETQYF. Written as DNA, the CDR3 is TGTGCCACCAGTGCCCCGGGGGAGACCCAGTACTTC.

This clone was counted once. This rearrangement joins TRBV7-2 to TRBJ2-3; 10 bases line up with TRBD2. Germline V gene data show CDR1 as SGHTA and CDR2 as FQGNSA. The V gene end was trimmed by 4 bases and the J gene end by 1 base; junction bases not matched to a gene: 5. The CDR3 is 16 amino acids. This CDR3 is CASSSSGGARTDTQYF. CDR3 nucleotides: TGTGCCAGCAGCTCGAGCGGGGGGGCCCGCACAGATACGCAGTATTTT.

The rearrangement uses TRBV12-2 and TRBJ2-3; whether TRBD2, the table's D call, matches the DNA was not checked. TRBV12-2 is tagged as a pseudogene. The CDR3 has 15 residues. CDR3 sequence reads: CASRSRWDCTDTQYF. CDR3 DNA: TGTGCAAGTCGCTCAAGATGGGACTGCACAGATACGCAGTATTTT.

V gene TRBV19 combines with J gene TRBJ2-2, with 7 nucleotides matching TRBD1. The CDR3 extends over 14 amino acids. Trimming removed 4 bases from V and 5 bases from J; junction bases left unmatched: 4. Germline CDR1 LNHDA, CDR2 SQIVND (reference sequence). DNA for the CDR3: TGTGCCAGTAGTACCTACAGGGGAACCGGGGAGCTGTTTTTT. As protein: CASSTYRGTGELFF.

This clone was counted a single time. This sequence joins TRBV6-5 and TRBJ2-1; 8 bases match TRBD2. Germline V CDR1 and CDR2: MNHEY, SVGAGI. The junction had 8 bases not matched to a gene; V was cut back by 7 bases and J by 3 bases. This CDR3 comprises 15 residues. CDR3 amino acids: CASTKPGGGYNEQFF. In DNA, the CDR3 is TGTGCCAGCACCAAACCGGGGGGGGGCTACAATGAGCAGTTCTTC.

The V and J genes are TRBV10-3 and TRBJ2-7, with D perhaps matching TRBD2 (6 bases). Looked up from germline, CDR1 is ENHRY and CDR2 is SYGVKD. Deletions cut 4 bases from V and 5 bases from J, with 15 bases between. The CDR3 consists of 14 residues. The CDR3 loop is CAISGDRSGDEQYV. In DNA form, the CDR3 reads TGTGCCATCAGTGGGGATAGATCGGGGGACGAGCAGTACGTC.

The chain is built from TRBV6-5 and TRBJ1-2; D ambiguous. V shed 2 bases and J shed 3 bases, with 13 bases lying between them. The CDR3 length is 15 residues. Germline V gene sequence: CDR1 MNHEY, CDR2 SVGAGI. The CDR3 bases are TGTGCCAGCAGTTACACGGCAGGAAGACACTATGGCTACACCTTC. Residues: CASSYTAGRHYGYTF.

This rearrangement joins TRBV21-1 to TRBJ1-6. TRBV21-1 is listed as a pseudogene. This CDR3 contains 13 residues. The CDR3 region is CASSAPPENRFHF. CDR3 nucleotide sequence: TGTGCCAGCAGCGCCCCGCCGGAGAATCGATTCCACTTT.

The chain is built from TRBV4-1 and TRBJ2-3; no reliable D call. Germline V gene data show CDR1 as MGHRA and CDR2 as YSYEKL. The V end was cut by 1 base, the J end by 3 bases, with 8 bases between. This CDR3 has 14 residues. DNA of the CDR3: TGCGCCAGCAGCCAAGTGTACGGAACAGATACGCAGTATTTT. It specifies CASSQVYGTDTQYF.

This chain connects TRBV5-1 to TRBJ1-2; unclear D gene. This CDR3 region has 13 residues. Germline V CDR1 and CDR2: SGHRS, YFSETQ. With 3 bases removed from V and 6 bases from J, the gap between germline ends came to 12 bases. Here the CDR3 DNA reads TGCGCCAGCAGCTCCGAGGGTGTAGATGGCTACACCTTC. This translates into CASSSEGVDGYTF.